This TCR beta chain comes out of a study of control samples from healthy donors and cancer patients. Germline V gene sequence: CDR1 MNHEY, CDR2 SMNVEV (reference sequence). V shed 3 bases and J shed 8 bases, with 13 bases lying between them. This CDR3 has 14 amino acids. Sequencing was performed with immunoSEQ multiplex PCR; in TCRdb, only in-frame clones are kept and a portion is missing. The profile covers about 89,000 clones, with about 89% appearing a single time and roughly 21% taken by the ten largest. What was sequenced was blood. This receptor was taken from a man aged 25 to 40 in good health. The genes are TRBV27 and TRBJ2-2; the D is unclear. CDR3 loop: CASSFIPAEGELFF. The CDR3 DNA follows: TGTGCCAGCAGTTTCATCCCGGCCGAAGGGGAGCTGTTTTTT.